The T cell receptor beta chain under discussion was sequenced for a study of blood T cell repertoires in COVID-19. Germline CDR1 and CDR2: LNHDA and SQIVND (reference sequence). This CDR3 comprises 16 residues. V trimming: 6 bases; J trimming: 9 bases; junction bases outside the gene matches: 9. Grouping used clinical history reported by participants in a survey and questionnaire. Up to 2 weeks before entering the study, exposed participants had met a COVID-19 case. TCRdb keeps only in-frame clones here, not all; method: immunoSEQ multiplex PCR. The sample holds about 350,000 clones; about nine tenths are singletons and the top ten take over 0.9%.

Sequencing was carried out using PBMCs or T cells enriched from blood (not recorded which). This sequence was found in a woman aged 25 to 39 who had been exposed to COVID-19. J is TRBJ2-1 and V is TRBV19; 15 positions agree with TRBD2. The CDR3 DNA reads as TGTGCCAGTAGCCGAACTCCGGGACTAGCGGGAGGTGAGCAGTTCTTC. Its translation: CASSRTPGLAGGEQFF.